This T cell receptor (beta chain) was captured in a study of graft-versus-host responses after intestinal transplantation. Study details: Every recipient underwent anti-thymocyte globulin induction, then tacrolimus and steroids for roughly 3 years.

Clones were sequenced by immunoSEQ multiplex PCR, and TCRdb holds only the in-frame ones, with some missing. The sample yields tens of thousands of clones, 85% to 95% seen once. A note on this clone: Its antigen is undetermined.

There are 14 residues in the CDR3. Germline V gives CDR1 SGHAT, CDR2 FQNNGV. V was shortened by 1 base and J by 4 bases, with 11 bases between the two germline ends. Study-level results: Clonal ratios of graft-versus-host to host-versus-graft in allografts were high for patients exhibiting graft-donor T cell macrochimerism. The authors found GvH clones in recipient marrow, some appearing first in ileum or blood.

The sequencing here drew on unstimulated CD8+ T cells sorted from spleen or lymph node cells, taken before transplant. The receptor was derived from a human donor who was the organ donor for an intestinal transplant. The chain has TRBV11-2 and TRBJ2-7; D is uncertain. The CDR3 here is CASSLGPLGYEQYF. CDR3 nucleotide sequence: TGTGCCAGCAGCTTAGGGCCCCTCGGGTACGAGCAGTACTTC. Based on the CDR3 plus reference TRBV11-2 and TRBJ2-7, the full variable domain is EAGVAQSPRYKIIEKRQSVAFWCNPISGHATLYWYQQILGQGPKLLIQFQNNGVVDDSQLPKDRFSAERLKGVDSTLKIQPAKLEDSAVYLCASSLGPLGYEQYFGPGTRLTVT.